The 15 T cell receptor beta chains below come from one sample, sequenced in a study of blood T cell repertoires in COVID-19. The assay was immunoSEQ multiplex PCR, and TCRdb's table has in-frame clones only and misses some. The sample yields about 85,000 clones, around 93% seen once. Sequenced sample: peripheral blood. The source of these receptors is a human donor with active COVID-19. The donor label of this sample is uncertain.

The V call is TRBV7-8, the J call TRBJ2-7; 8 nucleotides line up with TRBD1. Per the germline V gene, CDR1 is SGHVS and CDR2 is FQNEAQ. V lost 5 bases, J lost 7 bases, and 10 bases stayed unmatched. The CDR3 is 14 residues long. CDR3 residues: CASSDYRGAGEQYF. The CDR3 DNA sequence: TGTGCCAGCAGCGACTACAGGGGGGCGGGAGAGCAGTACTTC.

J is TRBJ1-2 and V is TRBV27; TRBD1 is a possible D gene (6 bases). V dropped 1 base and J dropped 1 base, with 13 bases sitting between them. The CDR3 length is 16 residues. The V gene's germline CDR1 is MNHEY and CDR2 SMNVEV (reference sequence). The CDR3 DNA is TGTGCCAGCAGTTTATTTGGGAAAGGGGGTAACTATGGCTACACCTTC. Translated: CASSLFGKGGNYGYTF.

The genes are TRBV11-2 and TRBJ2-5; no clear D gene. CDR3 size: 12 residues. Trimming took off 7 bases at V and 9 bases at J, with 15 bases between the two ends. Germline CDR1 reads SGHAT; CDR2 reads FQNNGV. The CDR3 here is CASTNQNAAQYF. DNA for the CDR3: TGTGCCAGCACCAACCAGAACGCGGCCCAGTACTTC.

CDR3 in DNA: TGTGCCAGCTCACCACGGCAGGTTCCCTACAATGAGCAGTTCTTC. The encoded protein is CASSPRQVPYNEQFF. The genes are TRBV18 and TRBJ2-1; D remains unclear. Germline lookup yields CDR1 KGHSH and CDR2 LQKENI. The CDR3 runs 15 residues. Deletions cut 1 base from V and 2 bases from J, with 9 bases between.

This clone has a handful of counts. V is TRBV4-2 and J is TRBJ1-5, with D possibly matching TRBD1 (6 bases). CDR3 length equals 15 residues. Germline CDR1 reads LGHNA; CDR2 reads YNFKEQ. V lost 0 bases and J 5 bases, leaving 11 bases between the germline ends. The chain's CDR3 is CASSQDEDSYQPQHF. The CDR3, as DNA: TGTGCCAGCAGCCAAGATGAGGACAGTTATCAGCCCCAGCATTTT.

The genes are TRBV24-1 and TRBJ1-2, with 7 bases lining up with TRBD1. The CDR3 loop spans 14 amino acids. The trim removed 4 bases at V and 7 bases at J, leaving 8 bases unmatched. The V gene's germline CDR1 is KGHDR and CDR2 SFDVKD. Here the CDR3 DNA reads TGTGCCACCAGTGAGGAAGGACAGGTATCTGGCTACACCTTC. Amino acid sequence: CATSEEGQVSGYTF.

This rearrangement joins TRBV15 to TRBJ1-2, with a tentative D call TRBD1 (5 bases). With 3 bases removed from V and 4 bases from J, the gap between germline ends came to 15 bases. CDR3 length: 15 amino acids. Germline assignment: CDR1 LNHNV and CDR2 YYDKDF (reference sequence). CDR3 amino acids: CATSREWRGVYGYTF. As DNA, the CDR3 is TGTGCCACCAGCAGGGAGTGGAGGGGAGTCTATGGCTACACCTTC.

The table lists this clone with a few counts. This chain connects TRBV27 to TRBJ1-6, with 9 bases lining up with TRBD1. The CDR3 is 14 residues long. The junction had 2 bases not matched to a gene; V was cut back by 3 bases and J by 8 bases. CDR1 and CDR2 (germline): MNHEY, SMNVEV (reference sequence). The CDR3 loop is CASSLGQGDSPLHF. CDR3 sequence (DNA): TGTGCCAGCAGTTTGGGACAGGGTGATTCACCCCTCCACTTT.

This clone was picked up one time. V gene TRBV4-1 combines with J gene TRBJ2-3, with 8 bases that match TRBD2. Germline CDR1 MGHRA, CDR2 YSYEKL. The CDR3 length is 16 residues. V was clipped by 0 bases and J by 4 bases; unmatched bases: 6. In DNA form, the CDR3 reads TGCGCCAGCAGCCAAGATCCGGGAGGGCTGGCAGATACGCAGTATTTT. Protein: CASSQDPGGLADTQYF.

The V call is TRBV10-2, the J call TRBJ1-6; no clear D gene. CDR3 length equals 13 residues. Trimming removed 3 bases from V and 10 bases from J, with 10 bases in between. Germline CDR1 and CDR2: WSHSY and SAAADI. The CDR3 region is CASSDDFASPLHF. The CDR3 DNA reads TGCGCCAGCAGTGACGACTTCGCCTCACCCCTCCACTTT.

The CDR3 reads CSVQASGGSYNEQFF. CDR3 nucleotide sequence: TGCAGCGTCCAGGCCAGCGGGGGGTCCTACAATGAGCAGTTCTTC. The gene calls are TRBV29-1 and TRBJ2-1, with 9 nucleotides matching TRBD2. The CDR3 spans 15 residues. Looked up from germline, CDR1 is SQVTM and CDR2 is ANQGSEA. Losses at the gene ends were 6 bases for V and 1 base for J; bases not matched to a gene: 7.

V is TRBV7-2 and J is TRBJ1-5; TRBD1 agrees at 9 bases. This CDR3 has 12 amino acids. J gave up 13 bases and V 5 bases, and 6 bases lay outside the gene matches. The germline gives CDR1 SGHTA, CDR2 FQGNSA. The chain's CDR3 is CASSRGTGTQHF. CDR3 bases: TGTGCCAGCAGCCGGGGGACAGGGACTCAGCATTTT.

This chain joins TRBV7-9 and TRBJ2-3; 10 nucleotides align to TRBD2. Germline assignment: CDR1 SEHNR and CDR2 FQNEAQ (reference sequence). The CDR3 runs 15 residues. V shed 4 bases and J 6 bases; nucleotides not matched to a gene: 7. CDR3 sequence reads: CASSSGLAMLDTQYF. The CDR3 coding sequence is TGTGCCAGCAGCTCGGGACTAGCGATGTTGGATACGCAGTATTTT.

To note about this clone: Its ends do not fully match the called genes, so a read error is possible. The CDR3 sequence: CVSSPMAGAADTQYF. The CDR3 DNA is TGTGTCAGCAGCCCTATGGCGGGGGCGGCAGATACGCAGTATTTT. This sequence joins TRBV6-4 and TRBJ2-3; D might be TRBD2 (7 bases). Germline V gives CDR1 MRHNA, CDR2 SNTAGT. The length of the CDR3 is 15 residues.

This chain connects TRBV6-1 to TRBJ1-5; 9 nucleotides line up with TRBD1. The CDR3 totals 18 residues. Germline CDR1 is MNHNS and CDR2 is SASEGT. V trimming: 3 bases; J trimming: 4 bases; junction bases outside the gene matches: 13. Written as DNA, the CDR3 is TGTGCCAGCAGTGAGGGTAAGGGACAGGGATATCTTAATCAGCCCCAGCATTTT. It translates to CASSEGKGQGYLNQPQHF.